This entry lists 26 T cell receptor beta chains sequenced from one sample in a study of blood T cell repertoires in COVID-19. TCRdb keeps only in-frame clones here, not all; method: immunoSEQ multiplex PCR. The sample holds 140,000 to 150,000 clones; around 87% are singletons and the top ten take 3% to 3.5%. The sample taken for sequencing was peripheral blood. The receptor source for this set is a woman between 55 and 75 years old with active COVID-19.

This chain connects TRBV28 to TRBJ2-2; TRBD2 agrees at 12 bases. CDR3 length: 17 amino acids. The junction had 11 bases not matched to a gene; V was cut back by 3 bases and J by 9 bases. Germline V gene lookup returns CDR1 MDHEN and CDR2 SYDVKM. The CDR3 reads CASSFLELAGGPRELFF. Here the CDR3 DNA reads TGTGCCAGCAGTTTCCTAGAGCTAGCGGGAGGGCCCCGGGAGCTGTTTTTT.

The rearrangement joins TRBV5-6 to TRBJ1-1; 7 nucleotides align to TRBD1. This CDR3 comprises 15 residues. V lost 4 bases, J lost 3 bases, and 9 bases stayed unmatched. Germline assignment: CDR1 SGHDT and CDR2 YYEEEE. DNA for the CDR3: TGTGCCAGCAGCCCGAATGGAGGGGGCGACACTGAAGCTTTCTTT. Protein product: CASSPNGGGDTEAFF. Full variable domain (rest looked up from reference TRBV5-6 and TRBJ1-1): DAGVTQSPTHLIKTRGQQVTLRCSPKSGHDTVSWYQQALGQGPQFIFQYYEEEERQRGNFPDRFSGHQFPNYSSELNVNALLLGDSALYLCASSPNGGGDTEAFFGQGTRLTVV.

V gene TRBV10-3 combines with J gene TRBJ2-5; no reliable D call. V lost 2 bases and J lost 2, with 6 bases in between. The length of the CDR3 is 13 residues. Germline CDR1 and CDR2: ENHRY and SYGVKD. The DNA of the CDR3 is TGTGCCATCAGTGAGGCGCCGCAAGAGACCCAGTACTTC. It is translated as CAISEAPQETQYF.

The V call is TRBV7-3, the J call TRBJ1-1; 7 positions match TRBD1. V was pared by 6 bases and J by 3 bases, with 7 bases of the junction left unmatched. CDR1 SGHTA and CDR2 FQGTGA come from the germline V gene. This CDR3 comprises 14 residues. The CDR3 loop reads CASSLRGQDTEAFF. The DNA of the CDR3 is TGTGCCAGCAGTCTGAGGGGGCAAGACACTGAAGCTTTCTTT.

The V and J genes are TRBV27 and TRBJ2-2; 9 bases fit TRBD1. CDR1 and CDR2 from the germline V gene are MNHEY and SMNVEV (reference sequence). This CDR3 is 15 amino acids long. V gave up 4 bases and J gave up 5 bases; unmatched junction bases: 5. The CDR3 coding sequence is TGTGCCAGCAGTTCACAGGGGGCATTGACCGGGGAGCTGTTTTTT. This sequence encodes CASSSQGALTGELFF.

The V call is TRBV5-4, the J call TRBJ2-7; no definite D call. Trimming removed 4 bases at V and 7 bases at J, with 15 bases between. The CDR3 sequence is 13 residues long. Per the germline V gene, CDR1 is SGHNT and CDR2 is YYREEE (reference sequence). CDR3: CASSGDEALEQYF. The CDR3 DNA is TGTGCCAGCAGCGGAGATGAAGCCCTTGAGCAGTACTTC.

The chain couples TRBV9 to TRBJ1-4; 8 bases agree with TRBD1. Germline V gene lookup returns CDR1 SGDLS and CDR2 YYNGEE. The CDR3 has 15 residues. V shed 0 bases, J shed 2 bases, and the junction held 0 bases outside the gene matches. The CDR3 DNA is TGTGCCAGCAGCGTAGACAGGGGGACTAATGAAAAACTGTTTTTT. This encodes CASSVDRGTNEKLFF.

The CDR3 sequence is CALQRVTEAFF. As DNA, the CDR3 is TGTGCCCTACAACGGGTCACTGAAGCTTTCTTT. This rearrangement joins TRBV30 to TRBJ1-1, with unresolved D. The V end was cut by 8 bases, the J end by 4 bases, with 11 bases between. The germline V gene has CDR1 GTSNPN and CDR2 SVGIG (reference sequence). The CDR3 is made up of 11 amino acids.

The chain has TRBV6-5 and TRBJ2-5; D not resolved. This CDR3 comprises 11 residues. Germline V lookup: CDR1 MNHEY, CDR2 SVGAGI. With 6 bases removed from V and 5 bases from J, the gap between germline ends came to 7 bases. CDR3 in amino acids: CASRAGETQYF. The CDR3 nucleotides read TGTGCCAGCAGGGCAGGTGAGACCCAGTACTTC.

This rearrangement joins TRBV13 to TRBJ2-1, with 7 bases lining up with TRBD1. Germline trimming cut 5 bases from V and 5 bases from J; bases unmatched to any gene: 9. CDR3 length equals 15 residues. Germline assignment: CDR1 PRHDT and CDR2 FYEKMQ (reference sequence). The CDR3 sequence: CASSQRDRPNNEQFF. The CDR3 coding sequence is TGTGCCAGCAGCCAACGGGACAGACCAAACAATGAGCAGTTCTTC.

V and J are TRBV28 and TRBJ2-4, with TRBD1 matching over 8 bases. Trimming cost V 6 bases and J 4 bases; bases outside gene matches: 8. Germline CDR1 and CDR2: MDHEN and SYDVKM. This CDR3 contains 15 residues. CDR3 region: CASRLLGTGKNIQYF. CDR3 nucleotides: TGTGCCAGCAGACTACTAGGGACAGGAAAAAACATTCAGTACTTC.

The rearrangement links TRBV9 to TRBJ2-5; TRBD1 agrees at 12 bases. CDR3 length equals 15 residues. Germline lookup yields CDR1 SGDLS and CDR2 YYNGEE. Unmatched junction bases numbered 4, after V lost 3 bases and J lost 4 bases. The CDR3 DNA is TGTGCCAGCAGCGGGGACAGGGGGCGCGGAGAGACCCAGTACTTC. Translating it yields CASSGDRGRGETQYF.

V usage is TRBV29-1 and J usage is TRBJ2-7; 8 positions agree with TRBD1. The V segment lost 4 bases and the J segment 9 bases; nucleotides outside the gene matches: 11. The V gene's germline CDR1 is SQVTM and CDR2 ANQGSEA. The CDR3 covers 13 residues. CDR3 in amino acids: CSVAGETGVWQYF. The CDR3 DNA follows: TGCAGCGTTGCGGGTGAGACAGGGGTATGGCAGTACTTC.

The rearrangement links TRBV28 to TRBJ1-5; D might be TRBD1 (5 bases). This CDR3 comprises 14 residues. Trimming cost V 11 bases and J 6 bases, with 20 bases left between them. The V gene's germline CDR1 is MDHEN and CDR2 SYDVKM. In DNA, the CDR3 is TGTGCCGGAGCAGGGCGGACCTATACTCAGCCCCAGCATTTT. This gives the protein CAGAGRTYTQPQHF.

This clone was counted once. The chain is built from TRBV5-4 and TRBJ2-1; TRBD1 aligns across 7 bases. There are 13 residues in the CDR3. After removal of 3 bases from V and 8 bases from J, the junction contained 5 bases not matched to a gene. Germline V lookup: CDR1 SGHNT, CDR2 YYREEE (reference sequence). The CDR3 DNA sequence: TGTGCCAGCAGCTCCAAAGACAGGGATGAGCAGTTCTTC. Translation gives CASSSKDRDEQFF.

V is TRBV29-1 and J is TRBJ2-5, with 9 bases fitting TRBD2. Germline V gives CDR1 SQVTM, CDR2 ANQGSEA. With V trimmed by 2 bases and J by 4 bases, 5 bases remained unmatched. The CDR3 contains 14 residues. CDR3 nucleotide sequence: TGCAGCGTTGAACTAGCGGGATCCATAGAGACCCAGTACTTC. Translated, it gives CSVELAGSIETQYF.

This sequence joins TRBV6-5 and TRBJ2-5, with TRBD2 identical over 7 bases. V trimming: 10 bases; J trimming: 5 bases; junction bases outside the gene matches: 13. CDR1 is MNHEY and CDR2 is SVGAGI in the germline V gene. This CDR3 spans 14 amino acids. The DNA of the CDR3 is TGTGCCACCGCGGGGGACCCCGGCCGGGAGACCCAGTACTTC. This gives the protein CATAGDPGRETQYF.

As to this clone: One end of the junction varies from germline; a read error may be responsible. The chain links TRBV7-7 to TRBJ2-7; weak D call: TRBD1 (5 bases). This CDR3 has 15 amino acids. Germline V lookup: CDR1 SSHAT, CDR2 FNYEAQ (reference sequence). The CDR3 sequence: CASSLGVGVSYEQYF. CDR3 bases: TGTGCTAGCAGCTTAGGGGTAGGAGTCTCCTACGAGCAGTACTTC.

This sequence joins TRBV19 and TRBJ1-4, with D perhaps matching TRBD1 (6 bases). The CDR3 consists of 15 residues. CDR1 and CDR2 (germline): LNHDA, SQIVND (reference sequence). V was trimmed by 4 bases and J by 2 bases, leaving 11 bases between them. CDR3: CASSTGQMTNEKLFF. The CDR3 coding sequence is TGTGCCAGTAGTACGGGACAAATGACTAATGAAAAACTGTTTTTT. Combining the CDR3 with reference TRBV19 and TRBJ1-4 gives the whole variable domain DGGITQSPKYLFRKEGQNVTLSCEQNLNHDAMYWYRQDPGQGLRLIYYSQIVNDFQKGDIAEGYSVSREKKESFPLTVTSAQKNPTAFYLCASSTGQMTNEKLFFGSGTQLSVL.

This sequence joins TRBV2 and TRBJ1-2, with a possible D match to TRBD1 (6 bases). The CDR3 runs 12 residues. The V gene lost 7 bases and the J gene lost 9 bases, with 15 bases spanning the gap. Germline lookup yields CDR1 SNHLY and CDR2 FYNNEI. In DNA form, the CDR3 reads TGTGCCAGCACCCGAACAGGGTATAGCTACACCTTC. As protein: CASTRTGYSYTF. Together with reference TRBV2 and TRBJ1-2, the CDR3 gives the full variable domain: EPEVTQTPSHQVTQMGQEVILRCVPISNHLYFYWYRQILGQKVEFLVSFYNNEISEKSEIFDDQFSVERPDGSNFTLKIRSTKLEDSAMYFCASTRTGYSYTFGSGTRLTVV.

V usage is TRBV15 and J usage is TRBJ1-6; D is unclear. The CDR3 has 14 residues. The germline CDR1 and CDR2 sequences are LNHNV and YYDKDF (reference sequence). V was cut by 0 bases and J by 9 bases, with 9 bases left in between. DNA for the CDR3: TGTGCCACCAGCAGAGATCGGTTTCGTTCACCCCTCCACTTT. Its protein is CATSRDRFRSPLHF.

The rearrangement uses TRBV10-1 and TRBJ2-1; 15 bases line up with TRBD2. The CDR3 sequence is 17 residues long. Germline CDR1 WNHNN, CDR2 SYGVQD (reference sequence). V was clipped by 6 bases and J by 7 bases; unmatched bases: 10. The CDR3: CASRERCGTSGRNEQFF. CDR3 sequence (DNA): TGCGCCAGCAGGGAGCGTTGCGGGACTAGCGGGAGGAATGAGCAGTTCTTC.

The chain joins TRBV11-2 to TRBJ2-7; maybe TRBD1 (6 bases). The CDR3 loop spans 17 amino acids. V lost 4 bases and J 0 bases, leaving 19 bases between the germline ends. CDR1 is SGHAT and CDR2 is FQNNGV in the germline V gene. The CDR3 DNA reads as TGTGCCAGCAGCTCCCGTGGTATTCGGACAGTCTCCTACGAGCAGTACTTC. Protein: CASSSRGIRTVSYEQYF.

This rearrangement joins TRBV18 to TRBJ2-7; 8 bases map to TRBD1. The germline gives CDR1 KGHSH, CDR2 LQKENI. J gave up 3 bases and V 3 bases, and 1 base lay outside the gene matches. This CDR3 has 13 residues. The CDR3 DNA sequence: TGTGCCAGCTCACCGGGACAGGACTACGAGCAGTACTTC. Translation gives CASSPGQDYEQYF.

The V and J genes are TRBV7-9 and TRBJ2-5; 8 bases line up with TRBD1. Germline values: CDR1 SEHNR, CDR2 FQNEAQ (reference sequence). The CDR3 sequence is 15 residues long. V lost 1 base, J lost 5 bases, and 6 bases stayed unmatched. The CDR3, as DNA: TGTGCCAGCAGCTTAGTCCCAGGGGGCTGGGAGACCCAGTACTTC. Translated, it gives CASSLVPGGWETQYF.

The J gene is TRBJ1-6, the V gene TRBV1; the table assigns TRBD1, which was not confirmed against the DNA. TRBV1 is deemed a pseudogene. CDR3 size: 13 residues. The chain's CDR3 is CTSSRQTNSPLHF. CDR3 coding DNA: TGCACCAGCAGCCGACAGACCAATTCACCCCTCCACTTT.